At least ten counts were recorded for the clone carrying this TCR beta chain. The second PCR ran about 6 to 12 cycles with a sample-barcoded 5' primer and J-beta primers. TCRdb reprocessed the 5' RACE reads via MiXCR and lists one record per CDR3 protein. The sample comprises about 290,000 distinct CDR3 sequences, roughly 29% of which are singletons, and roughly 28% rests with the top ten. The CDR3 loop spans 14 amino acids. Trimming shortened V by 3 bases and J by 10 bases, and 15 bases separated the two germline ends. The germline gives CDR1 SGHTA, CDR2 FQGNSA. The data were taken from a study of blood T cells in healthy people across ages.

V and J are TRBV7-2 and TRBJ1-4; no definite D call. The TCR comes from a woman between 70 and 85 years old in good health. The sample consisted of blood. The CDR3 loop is CASSLEPSERKLFF. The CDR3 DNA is TGTGCCAGCAGCTTGGAACCAAGTGAGCGAAAACTGTTTTTT.